This TCR beta chain was obtained from a study of blood T cell repertoires in COVID-19. Here immunoSEQ multiplex PCR was the method, and the copy in TCRdb shows in-frame clones only, minus some. The data contain under 70,000 clones, approximately 90% of them singletons. This CDR3 has 15 residues. Trimming took 4 bases from V and 4 from J, leaving 18 bases between them. The germline V gene has CDR1 SGHNT and CDR2 YYREEE (reference sequence). The chain combines TRBV5-4 with TRBJ2-7, with D possibly TRBD1 on 6 matching bases. This clonotype was obtained from a woman aged 40-49 years who had recovered from COVID-19. The sequenced sample consisted of PBMCs or T cells enriched from blood (not recorded which). Written as DNA, the CDR3 is TGTGCCAGCAGCCAAGGGCTAGACAGGTCATACGAGCAGTACTTC. It is translated as CASSQGLDRSYEQYF.